The clone carrying this T cell receptor (beta chain) was detected only a few times. What it binds is not known. The CDR3 consists of 15 residues. Trimming removed 4 bases from V and 1 base from J, with 14 bases in between. CDR1 and CDR2 (germline): SGHTS, YDEGEE. Time point meaning: week 35, safety follow-up. Every vaccination contained 300 ug of the mutant IDH1 20-mer peptide and was paired with topical imiquimod. Clones were sequenced by immunoSEQ multiplex PCR, and TCRdb holds only the in-frame ones, with some missing. Found here are about 60,000 clones, around four fifths of them singletons; the top ten hold roughly 4%. The sample belongs to a study of a mutant IDH1 vaccine in newly diagnosed glioma. Across the whole study: Former treatment meant radiotherapy, temozolomide, or both; the majority had gotten both.

Study findings and constraints: Pseudoprogression appeared independent of alterations in top peripheral clonotypes.

The clonotype originates from a man aged 25 to 45 with glioma. The input for sequencing was PBMCs, taken from a glioma patient whose treatment included an IDH1 peptide vaccine. The rearrangement links TRBV5-8 to TRBJ1-1, with a possible D match to TRBD1 (5 bases). CDR3 bases: TGTGCCAGCAGCCCGTGGGGCCAGGCGAACACTGAAGCTTTCTTT. Protein sequence: CASSPWGQANTEAFF.